This T cell receptor beta chain derives from a study of CD8 T cells in ankylosing spondylitis (dated by TCRdb to about 2017). Study-wide context: The study set out to find disease-linked TCR variants by profiling T cell receptor beta repertoires in ankylosing spondylitis patients and healthy donors. The whole study cohort included over a hundred healthy donors and 20 to 30 ankylosing spondylitis patients. Peripheral blood samples were taken, and synovial fluid was additionally collected from ankylosing spondylitis patients. Broad study findings and their caveats: Blood from ankylosing spondylitis patients appeared to be characterized by a TCR beta motif made up of seven or eight highly homologous amino acid variants. Some TCR beta motif variants had previously been reported in synovial fluid and blood of reactive arthritis patients, which suggested common disease-initiation mechanisms. According to the report, matched synovial fluid samples from ankylosing spondylitis patients were significantly enriched for the disease-linked clones. The disease-linked clones showed a CD8+ phenotype and occurred at relatively low frequencies in peripheral blood.

Sequencing relied on an Illumina HiSeq 2500. Quantitative 5'-RACE with molecular barcodes was used to prepare TCR beta libraries. The original methods were these. A new computational method, built on a probabilistic model of VDJ rearrangement, was used to identify disease-linked TCR variants. In-frame beta chains were kept once TCRdb had trimmed the public reads at Q25 with fastp and called clones with MiXCR. Each entry is one CDR3 protein sequence, shown with its most common DNA and genes. These V and J calls rely on TCRdb rather than the paper's analysis. The sample profile shows some 290,000 distinct CDR3 sequences; around 18% of them were found once. The ten largest clones capture around 7.8% of the sample. CDR1 and CDR2 are read off the germline V gene (reference sequence) as DFQATT and SNEGSKA. After removal of 0 bases from V and 6 bases from J, the junction retains 11 bases not matched to a gene. Spanning cysteine to phenylalanine, the CDR3 consists of 17 amino acids. Left in the record is the CDR3 DNA by itself, 51 bases read in frame from the first base.

The sample holds a few counts of this clonotype. Its antigen remains unidentified. No base quality values were provided; no much bigger clone lies one nucleotide off. This TCR was recovered from a male donor with ankylosing spondylitis or in good health (not recorded which). The chain links TRBV20-1 with TRBJ2-1; a stretch of 10 junction bases matches TRBD1. The material sequenced was blood, either unsorted or a sorted T cell fraction (not recorded which). Here is the DNA: TGCAGTGCTAGAGATCCGGGACAGGGGTTTTTCGGCAATGAGCAGTTCTTC. Its amino acids are CSARDPGQGFFGNEQFF.